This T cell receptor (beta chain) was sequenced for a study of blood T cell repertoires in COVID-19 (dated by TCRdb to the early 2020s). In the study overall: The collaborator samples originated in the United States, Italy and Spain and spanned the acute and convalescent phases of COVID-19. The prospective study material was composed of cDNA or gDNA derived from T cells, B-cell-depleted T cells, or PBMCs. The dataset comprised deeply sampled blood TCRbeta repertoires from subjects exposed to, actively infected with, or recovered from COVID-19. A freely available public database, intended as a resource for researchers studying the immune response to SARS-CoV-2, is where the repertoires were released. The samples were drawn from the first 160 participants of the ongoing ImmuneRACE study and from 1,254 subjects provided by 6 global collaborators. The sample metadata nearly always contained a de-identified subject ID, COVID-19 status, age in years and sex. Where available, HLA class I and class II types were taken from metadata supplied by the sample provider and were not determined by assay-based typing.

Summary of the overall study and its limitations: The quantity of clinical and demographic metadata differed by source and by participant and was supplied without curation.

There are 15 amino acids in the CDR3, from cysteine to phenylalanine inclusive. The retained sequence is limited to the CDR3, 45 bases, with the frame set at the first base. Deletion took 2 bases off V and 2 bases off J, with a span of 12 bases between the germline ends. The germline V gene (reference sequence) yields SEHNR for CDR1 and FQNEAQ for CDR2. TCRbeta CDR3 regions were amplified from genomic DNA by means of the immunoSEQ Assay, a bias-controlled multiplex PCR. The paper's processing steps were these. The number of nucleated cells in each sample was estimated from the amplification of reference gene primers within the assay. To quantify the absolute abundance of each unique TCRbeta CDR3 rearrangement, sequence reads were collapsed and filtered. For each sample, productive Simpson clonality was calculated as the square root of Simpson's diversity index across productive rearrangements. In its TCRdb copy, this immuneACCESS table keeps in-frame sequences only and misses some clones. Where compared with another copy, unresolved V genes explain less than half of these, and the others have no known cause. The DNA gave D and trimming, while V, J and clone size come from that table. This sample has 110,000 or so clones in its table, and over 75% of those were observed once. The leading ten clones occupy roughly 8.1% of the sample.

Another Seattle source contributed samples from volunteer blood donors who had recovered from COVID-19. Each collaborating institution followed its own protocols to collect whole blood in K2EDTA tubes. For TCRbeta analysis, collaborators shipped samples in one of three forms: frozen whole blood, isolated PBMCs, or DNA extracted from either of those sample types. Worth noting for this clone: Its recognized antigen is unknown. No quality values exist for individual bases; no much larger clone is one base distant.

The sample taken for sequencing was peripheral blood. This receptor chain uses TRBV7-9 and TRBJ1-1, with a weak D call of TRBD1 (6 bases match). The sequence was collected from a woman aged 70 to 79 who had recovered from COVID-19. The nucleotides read TGTGCCAGCAGCTTAAGGGGGGGGCCCAACACTGAAGCTTTCTTT. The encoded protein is CASSLRGGPNTEAFF.